The source of this TCR beta chain is a study of blood T cell repertoires in COVID-19. Across the study: Italy, Spain and the United States were the sources of the convalescent and acute COVID-19 samples. PBMCs, B-cell-depleted T cells, or T cells provided the cDNA or gDNA that made up the material.

As processed by the authors: Estimated nucleated cell counts came from reference gene primer amplification. TCRdb's table, derived via immunoSEQ multiplex PCR, lists solely in-frame clones and lacks some. Clone size and V and J calls were adopted from that table, with D and trimming inferred from the DNA. This table has more than 200,000 clones, more than 75% appearing once. Germline CDR1 reads SGHVS; CDR2 reads FQNEAQ. Trimming cost V 7 bases and J 8 bases, with 17 bases left between them. This CDR3 comprises 13 residues. This TCR was recovered from an elderly man with acute or convalescent COVID-19. The chain is built from TRBV7-8 and TRBJ1-2; D gene ambiguous. The specimen sequenced was peripheral blood. CDR3 sequence reads: CASKLLRTEGYTF. DNA of the CDR3: TGTGCCAGCAAGTTACTCCGTACGGAGGGCTACACCTTC.